The clone carrying this T cell receptor (beta chain) was found many times. Its specificity is not known. This record belongs to a study of Graves' ophthalmopathy and Graves' hyperthyroidism. Study observations and caveats: Most expanded clonotypes from thyroid (those above 0.001 frequency) were also found in blood. A 13-signature model separated ophthalmopathy from stable hyperthyroidism, reaching around 88% sensitivity and almost 82% specificity cross-validated.

V was shortened by 8 bases and J by 0 bases, with 16 bases between the two germline ends. This CDR3 is built from 15 residues. Germline assignment: CDR1 SNHLY and CDR2 FYNNEI. RNA transcripts were the source from which TCR beta CDR3 regions were amplified. First-round RT-PCR relied on HTBI primers, and a second-round multiplex PCR came next. TCRdb passed the multiplex PCR reads through MiXCR, listing each CDR3 protein once. The sample contains 400,000 or so distinct CDR3 sequences, approximately 15% of which appear only once. The TCR was taken from a woman younger than 30 with stable Graves' hyperthyroidism. The genes are TRBV2 and TRBJ1-1, with D unresolved. The sequencing input was peripheral blood. CDR3 loop: CASLHGRAMNTEAFF. CDR3 bases: TGTGCCAGCCTCCACGGTAGGGCGATGAACACTGAAGCTTTCTTT.